What follows are 21 T cell receptor beta chains derived from one specimen sequenced in a study of cytomegalovirus exposure and HLA in healthy donors. 60 Vbeta and 13 Jbeta primers were used in PCR. Libraries were prepared by immunoSEQ multiplex PCR; TCRdb keeps only in-frame clonotypes and omits some of them. The data hold some 150,000 clones, with about 82% observed a single time. The specimen was PBMCs. These receptors originate from a woman aged 25 to 39 in good health and CMV-seropositive.

The chain is built from TRBV18 and TRBJ2-7; tentative D call: TRBD1 (6 bases). V shed 4 bases and J shed 3 bases, with 16 bases lying between them. The CDR3 consists of 15 residues. Germline-derived CDR1 and CDR2 are KGHSH and LQKENI. CDR3 sequence: CASSHREDGLYEQYF. The CDR3 bases are TGTGCCAGCTCACACAGGGAAGATGGGCTCTACGAGCAGTACTTC. Drawing the rest from reference TRBV18 and TRBJ2-7, the complete variable domain is NAGVMQNPRHLVRRRGQEARLRCSPMKGHSHVYWYRQLPEEGLKFMVYLQKENIIDESGMPKERFSAEFPKEGPSILRIQQVVRGDSAAYFCASSHREDGLYEQYFGPGTRLTVT.

This clone occurred once. V gene TRBV10-3 combines with J gene TRBJ2-2; 10 nucleotides match TRBD2. CDR1 and CDR2 from the germline V gene are ENHRY and SYGVKD. The CDR3 sequence is 15 residues long. V was pared by 5 bases and J by 7 bases, with 7 bases of the junction left unmatched. CDR3 region: CAISPAGGPNGELFF. The CDR3 DNA follows: TGTGCCATCAGTCCAGCGGGGGGGCCGAACGGGGAGCTGTTTTTT.

V is TRBV28 and J is TRBJ1-2; no clear D. Germline V gene lookup returns CDR1 MDHEN and CDR2 SYDVKM. This CDR3 spans 13 amino acids. The ends were cut back, 2 bases at V and 4 bases at J, with 8 bases in the middle. In DNA form, the CDR3 reads TGTGCCAGCAGTTTAGAAGGGAGCTATGGCTACACCTTC. Amino acid sequence: CASSLEGSYGYTF.

The chain employs TRBV28 and TRBJ1-5, with D tentatively TRBD1 (5 bases). The germline CDR1 and CDR2 sequences are MDHEN and SYDVKM. The CDR3 contains 12 residues. V gave up 8 bases and J gave up 7 bases, with 12 bases separating them. CDR3 sequence (DNA): TGTGCCAGCTATCGAAGGGGACAGCCCCAGCATTTT. The encoded protein is CASYRRGQPQHF.

The rearrangement links TRBV4-3 to TRBJ2-2; 11 nucleotides match TRBD2. After removal of 5 bases from V and 0 bases from J, the junction contained 5 bases not matched to a gene. CDR1 LGHNA and CDR2 YSLEER come from the germline V gene. The CDR3 totals 17 residues. The CDR3 sequence is CASSFLAGGANTGELFF. As DNA, the CDR3 is TGCGCCAGCAGCTTTCTAGCGGGGGGTGCGAACACCGGGGAGCTGTTTTTT.

The rearrangement links TRBV6-5 to TRBJ1-1; D remains ambiguous. Germline V lookup: CDR1 MNHEY, CDR2 SVGAGI. V dropped 6 bases and J dropped 4 bases, with 15 bases sitting between them. The CDR3 spans 14 residues. The CDR3 DNA sequence: TGTGCCAGCAGCGAATATGGGGAGGCCACTGAAGCTTTCTTT. Residues: CASSEYGEATEAFF.

The chain carries TRBV29-1 and TRBJ2-5; 8 bases fit TRBD1. Judging by the DNA end, TRBJ2-7 fits better; the J call may be wrong. CDR1 is SQVTM and CDR2 is ANQGSEA in the germline V gene. This CDR3 is 12 amino acids long. The CDR3 DNA sequence: TGCAGCGCCGGGACAGGTTACTACGAGCAGTACTTC. Encoded protein: CSAGTGYYEQYF.

The chain employs TRBV13 and TRBJ2-5; D gene unclear. V lost 3 bases to trimming and J lost 5 bases, with 13 bases between them. Germline CDR1 reads PRHDT; CDR2 reads FYEKMQ (reference sequence). The CDR3 has 14 residues. Here the CDR3 DNA reads TGTGCCAGCAGCTTTTCTTCCCCCGGGGAGACCCAGTACTTC. Protein sequence: CASSFSSPGETQYF.

The DNA of the CDR3 is TGCGCCAGCAGCTTACAGGGGGCGCGTGACTATGGCTACACCTTC. This codes for CASSLQGARDYGYTF. V and J are TRBV5-1 and TRBJ1-2, with 9 bases matching TRBD1. CDR1 and CDR2 from the germline V gene are SGHRS and YFSETQ. V was clipped by 2 bases and J by 3 bases; unmatched bases: 5. The CDR3 runs 15 residues.

V and J are TRBV11-2 and TRBJ2-3; TRBD1 agrees at 7 bases. V was pared by 2 bases and J by 0 bases, with 5 bases of the junction left unmatched. The CDR3 is made up of 16 amino acids. Germline V CDR1 and CDR2: SGHAT, FQNNGV. The CDR3 nucleotides are TGTGCCAGCAGCTTAATGAAGGGGGCTAGCACAGATACGCAGTATTTT. It is translated as CASSLMKGASTDTQYF.

DNA for the CDR3: TGTGCCAGTAGTAGTGTTGGCGGCATTCAGTACTTC. It translates to CASSSVGGIQYF. This chain uses TRBV19 with TRBJ2-4; D not certain. Germline loops: CDR1 LNHDA, CDR2 SQIVND (reference sequence). V was cut by 4 bases and J by 9 bases, with 10 bases left in between. The CDR3 is made up of 12 amino acids.

The rearrangement uses TRBV9 and TRBJ2-5, with TRBD2 identical over 12 bases. J lost 7 bases, V lost 0 bases, and 4 bases had no gene match. CDR1 is SGDLS, CDR2 YYNGEE, per germline. The CDR3 is 15 amino acids. The CDR3 here is CASSVASGGAGTQYF. Written as DNA, the CDR3 is TGTGCCAGCAGCGTAGCTAGCGGGGGGGCCGGGACCCAGTACTTC.

The V gene is TRBV5-1, the J gene TRBJ1-3; D gene ambiguous. The length of the CDR3 is 16 residues. Per germline, CDR1 SGHRS and CDR2 YFSETQ. V dropped 3 bases and J dropped 0 bases, with 13 bases sitting between them. The DNA for the CDR3 is TGCGCCAGCAGCTCCCGCTCGCGGAACTCTGGAAACACCATATATTTT. Protein product: CASSSRSRNSGNTIYF.

The chain carries TRBV27 and TRBJ1-6; 9 positions match TRBD1. V lost 6 bases, J lost 8 bases, and 14 bases stayed unmatched. The CDR3 extends over 17 amino acids. Germline V gene sequence: CDR1 MNHEY, CDR2 SMNVEV (reference sequence). The CDR3 DNA follows: TGTGCCAGCAGCCTTTTCACAGGGGGCATGAGGGATTCACCCCTCCACTTT. Its protein is CASSLFTGGMRDSPLHF.

This clone was detected only a few times. V gene TRBV19 combines with J gene TRBJ1-1, with no clear D. Germline V gene lookup returns CDR1 LNHDA and CDR2 SQIVND (reference sequence). The CDR3 runs 15 residues. Trimming left V 3 bases short and J 4 bases short, with 15 bases between. The CDR3 is CASSIVQRPFTEAFF. CDR3 nucleotide sequence: TGTGCCAGTAGTATTGTGCAGCGACCTTTCACTGAAGCTTTCTTT.

V and J are TRBV9 and TRBJ1-4; D is possibly TRBD1 (5 bases). Trimming pared 4 bases from V and 0 bases from J, leaving 10 bases between. Germline CDR1 is SGDLS and CDR2 is YYNGEE. This CDR3 comprises 15 residues. CDR3 in amino acids: CASSRTGSTNEKLFF. Here the CDR3 DNA reads TGTGCCAGCAGCCGTACAGGCTCAACTAATGAAAAACTGTTTTTT.

This clone was seen just once. This chain uses TRBV27 with TRBJ2-7; a possible D gene is TRBD2 (5 bases). The germline V gene has CDR1 MNHEY and CDR2 SMNVEV (reference sequence). The CDR3 runs 12 residues. Trimming stripped 4 bases from V and 7 bases from J, with 11 bases between. The CDR3 region is CASSSPGGEQYF. The CDR3 DNA reads as TGTGCCAGCAGTTCCCCGGGCGGGGAGCAGTACTTC.

The table lists this clone with a count of one. This chain connects TRBV29-1 to TRBJ2-7; D might be TRBD2 (6 bases). CDR3 length equals 13 residues. The germline V gene encodes CDR1 SQVTM and CDR2 ANQGSEA. Trimming took off 1 base at V and 2 bases at J, with 9 bases between the two ends. CDR3 sequence: CSVEGGETYEQYF. The CDR3, as DNA: TGCAGCGTTGAAGGGGGGGAAACCTACGAGCAGTACTTC.

The V gene is TRBV6-4, the J gene TRBJ1-2; D gene ambiguous. V lost 5 bases and J lost 0, with 7 bases in between. CDR3 length: 13 residues. The germline gives CDR1 MRHNA, CDR2 SNTAGT. As DNA, the CDR3 is TGTGCCAGCAGTCGGGAGCCTAACTATGGCTACACCTTC. This codes for CASSREPNYGYTF.

The V gene is TRBV28, the J gene TRBJ2-3; no firm D call. There are 14 residues in the CDR3. Between the trimmed V and J ends, which lost 4 bases and 2 bases, there was a span of 10 bases. Germline CDR1 MDHEN, CDR2 SYDVKM. The CDR3 DNA follows: TGTGCCAGCAGTTCCCCACACCACACAGATACGCAGTATTTT. Translation gives CASSSPHHTDTQYF. The entire variable domain, with the rest obtained from reference TRBV28 and TRBJ2-3, is as follows: DVKVTQSSRYLVKRTGEKVFLECVQDMDHENMFWYRQDPGLGLRLIYFSYDVKMKEKGDIPEGYSVSREKKERFSLILESASTNQTSMYLCASSSPHHTDTQYFGPGTRLTVL.

This clone was seen a single time. The chain recombines TRBV5-6 with TRBJ1-5, with 11 bases identical to TRBD1. The CDR3 has 16 residues. Germline CDR1 is SGHDT and CDR2 is YYEEEE. V shed 0 bases and J 7 bases; nucleotides not matched to a gene: 6. The CDR3 here is CASSLGTGGLGQPQHF. As DNA, the CDR3 is TGTGCCAGCAGCTTGGGGACAGGGGGCTTGGGACAGCCCCAGCATTTT.